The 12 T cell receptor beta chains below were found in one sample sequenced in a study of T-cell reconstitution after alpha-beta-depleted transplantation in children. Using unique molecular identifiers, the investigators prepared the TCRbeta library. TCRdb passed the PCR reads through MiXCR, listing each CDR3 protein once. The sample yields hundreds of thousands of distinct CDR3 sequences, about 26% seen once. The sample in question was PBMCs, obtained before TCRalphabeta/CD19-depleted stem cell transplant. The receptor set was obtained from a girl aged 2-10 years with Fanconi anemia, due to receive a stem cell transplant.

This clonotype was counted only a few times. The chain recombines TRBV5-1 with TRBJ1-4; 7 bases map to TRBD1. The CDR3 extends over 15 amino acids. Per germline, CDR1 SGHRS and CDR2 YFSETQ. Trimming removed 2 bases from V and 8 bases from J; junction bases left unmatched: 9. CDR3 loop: CASSLRQGREEKLFF. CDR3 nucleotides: TGCGCCAGCAGCTTAAGACAGGGAAGGGAGGAAAAACTGTTTTTT. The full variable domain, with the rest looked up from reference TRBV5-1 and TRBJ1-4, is KAGVTQTPRYLIKTRGQQVTLSCSPISGHRSVSWYQQTPGQGLQFLFEYFSETQRNKGNFPGRFSGRQFSNSRSEMNVSTLELGDSALYLCASSLRQGREEKLFFGSGTQLSVL.

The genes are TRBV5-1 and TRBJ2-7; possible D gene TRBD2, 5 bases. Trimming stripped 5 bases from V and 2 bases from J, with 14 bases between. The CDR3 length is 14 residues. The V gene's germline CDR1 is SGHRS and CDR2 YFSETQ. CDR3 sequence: CASRSGLETYEQYF. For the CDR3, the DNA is TGCGCCAGCAGGTCCGGACTGGAAACCTACGAGCAGTACTTC.

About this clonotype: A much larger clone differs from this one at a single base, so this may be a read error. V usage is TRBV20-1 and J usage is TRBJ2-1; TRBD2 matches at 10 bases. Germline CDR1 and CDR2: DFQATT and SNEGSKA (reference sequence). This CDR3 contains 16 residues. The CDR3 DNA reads TGCTGTGCTAGAGATGTAGCGGGGGGCTCCTACAATGAGCAGTTCTTC. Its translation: CCARDVAGGSYNEQFF.

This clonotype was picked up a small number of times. CDR3 amino acids: CASSDDGGSYNEQFF. In DNA form, the CDR3 reads TGTGCCAGCAGTGATGACGGGGGCTCCTACAATGAGCAGTTCTTC. The chain combines TRBV19 with TRBJ2-1; D might be TRBD2 (6 bases). Trimming removed 9 bases at V and 0 bases at J, with 15 bases between. This CDR3 spans 15 amino acids. The germline gives CDR1 LNHDA, CDR2 SQIVND (reference sequence).

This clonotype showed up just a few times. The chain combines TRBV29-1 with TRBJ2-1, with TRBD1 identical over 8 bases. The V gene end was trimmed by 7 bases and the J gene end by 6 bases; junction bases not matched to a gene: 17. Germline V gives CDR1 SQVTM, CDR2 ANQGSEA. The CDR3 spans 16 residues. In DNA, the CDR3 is TGCAGCGCGTTCTCTCCCTGGACAGGGCTATCCAATGAGCAGTTCTTC. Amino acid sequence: CSAFSPWTGLSNEQFF.

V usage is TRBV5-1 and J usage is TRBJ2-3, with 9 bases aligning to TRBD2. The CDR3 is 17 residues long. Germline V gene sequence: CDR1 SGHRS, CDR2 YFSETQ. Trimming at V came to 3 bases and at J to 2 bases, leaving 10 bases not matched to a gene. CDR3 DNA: TGCGCCAGCAGCTCGTCTTTAGCGGGGGCCTCCACAGATACGCAGTATTTT. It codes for CASSSSLAGASTDTQYF. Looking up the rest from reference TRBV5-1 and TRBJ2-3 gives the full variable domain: KAGVTQTPRYLIKTRGQQVTLSCSPISGHRSVSWYQQTPGQGLQFLFEYFSETQRNKGNFPGRFSGRQFSNSRSEMNVSTLELGDSALYLCASSSSLAGASTDTQYFGPGTRLTVL.

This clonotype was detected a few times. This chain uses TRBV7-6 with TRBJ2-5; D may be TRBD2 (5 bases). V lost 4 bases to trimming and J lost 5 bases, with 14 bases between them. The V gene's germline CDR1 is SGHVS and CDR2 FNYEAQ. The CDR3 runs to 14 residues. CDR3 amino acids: CASSSPLGWETQYF. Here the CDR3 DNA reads TGTGCCAGCAGCTCCCCACTAGGCTGGGAGACCCAGTACTTC. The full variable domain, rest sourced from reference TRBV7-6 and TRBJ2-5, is GAGVSQSPRYKVTKRGQDVALRCDPISGHVSLYWYRQALGQGPEFLTYFNYEAQQDKSGLPNDRFSAERPEGSISTLTIQRTEQRDSAMYRCASSSPLGWETQYFGPGTRLLVL.

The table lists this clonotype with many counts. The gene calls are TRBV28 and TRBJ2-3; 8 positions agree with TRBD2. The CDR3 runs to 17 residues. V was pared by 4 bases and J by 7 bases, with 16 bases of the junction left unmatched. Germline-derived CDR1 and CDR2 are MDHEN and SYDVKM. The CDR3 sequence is CASSSPLRGGSLYTQYF. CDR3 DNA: TGTGCCAGCAGTTCCCCTTTACGGGGGGGCAGTCTGTATACGCAGTATTTT.

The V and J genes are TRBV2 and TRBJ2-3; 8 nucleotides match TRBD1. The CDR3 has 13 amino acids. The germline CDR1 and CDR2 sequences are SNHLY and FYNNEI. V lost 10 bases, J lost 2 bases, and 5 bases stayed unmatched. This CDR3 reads CANGQGPTDTQYF. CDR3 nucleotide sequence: TGTGCCAACGGACAGGGTCCCACAGATACGCAGTATTTT.

This CDR3 reads CSARDYTQGDTQYF. The CDR3, as DNA: TGCAGTGCTAGAGATTACACACAAGGAGATACGCAGTATTTT. The chain is built from TRBV20-1 and TRBJ2-3; D is undetermined. The V gene lost 0 bases and the J gene lost 5 bases, with 12 bases spanning the gap. This CDR3 is 14 amino acids long. Looked up from germline, CDR1 is DFQATT and CDR2 is SNEGSKA (reference sequence).

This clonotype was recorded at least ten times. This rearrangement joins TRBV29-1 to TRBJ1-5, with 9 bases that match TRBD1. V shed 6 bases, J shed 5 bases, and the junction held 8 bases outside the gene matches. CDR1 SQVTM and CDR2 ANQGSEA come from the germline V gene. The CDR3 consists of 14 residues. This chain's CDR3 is CSVAARQGDQPQHF. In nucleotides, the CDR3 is TGCAGCGTCGCGGCCAGACAGGGGGATCAGCCCCAGCATTTT.

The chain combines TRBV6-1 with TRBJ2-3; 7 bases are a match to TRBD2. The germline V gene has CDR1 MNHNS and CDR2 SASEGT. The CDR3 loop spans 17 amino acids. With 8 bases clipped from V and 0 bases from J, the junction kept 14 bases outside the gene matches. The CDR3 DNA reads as TGTGCCAGCGGCCACCTTGGGCTAGCGGCTAGCACAGATACGCAGTATTTT. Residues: CASGHLGLAASTDTQYF.